What follows are 30 T cell receptor beta chains derived from one specimen sequenced in a study of blood T cell repertoires in COVID-19 (dated by TCRdb to about 2020). The library was obtained by the immunoSEQ multiplex PCR assay. TCRdb obtained this table from immuneACCESS and retained in-frame rearrangements with V and J assigned. These tables miss some clones; where compared with another copy, unresolved V genes account for less than half of the shortfall, and the remainder is unexplained. The sample table shows about 150,000 clones, and 65% to 85% are seen once. Roughly 3.7% of the sample belongs to the ten largest clones. Sequenced input: peripheral blood. The receptor set was obtained from a woman of 80 years or more with acute or convalescent COVID-19.

The chain is built from TRBV18 and TRBJ2-1; D perhaps matches TRBD2 (6 bases). Germline CDR1 and CDR2: KGHSH and LQKENI. The CDR3 is 16 residues long. The V end was cut by 3 bases, the J end by 2 bases, with 14 bases between. The chain's CDR3 is CASSPPPGATYNEQFF. For the CDR3, the DNA is TGTGCCAGCTCACCTCCCCCGGGAGCTACCTACAATGAGCAGTTCTTC.

The V gene is TRBV27, the J gene TRBJ2-4; 10 bases agree with TRBD1. Trimming at V came to 4 bases and at J to 8 bases, leaving 8 bases not matched to a gene. Germline CDR1 and CDR2: MNHEY and SMNVEV (reference sequence). This CDR3 contains 15 residues. For the CDR3, the DNA is TGTGCCAGCAGTTGGGGGGGAGGGACAGGGGACATTCAGTACTTC. It is translated as CASSWGGGTGDIQYF.

The rearrangement uses TRBV15 and TRBJ1-6, with a possible D match to TRBD1 (5 bases). Trimming took off 0 bases at V and 8 bases at J, with 8 bases between the two ends. This CDR3 region has 14 residues. Per the germline V gene, CDR1 is LNHNV and CDR2 is YYDKDF (reference sequence). Here the CDR3 DNA reads TGTGCCACCAGCAGAGATGGGGGGGATTCACCCCTCCACTTT. As protein: CATSRDGGDSPLHF. The variable domain in full, with the rest retrieved from reference TRBV15 and TRBJ1-6, is DAMVIQNPRYQVTQFGKPVTLSCSQTLNHNVMYWYQQKSSQAPKLLFHYYDKDFNNEADTPDNFQSRRPNTSFCFLDIRSPGLGDTAMYLCATSRDGGDSPLHFGNGTRLTVT.

The chain uses TRBV5-1 and TRBJ2-2; 10 positions match TRBD1. Unmatched junction bases numbered 10, after V lost 6 bases and J lost 5 bases. The CDR3 has 16 amino acids. Germline values: CDR1 SGHRS, CDR2 YFSETQ. The CDR3 nucleotides are TGCGCCAGCACCCTCGACTGGGGACAGGGGACCGGGGAGCTGTTTTTT. Translation gives CASTLDWGQGTGELFF.

The chain has TRBV5-1 and TRBJ2-7; 7 bases agree with TRBD1. V shed 2 bases, J shed 4 bases, and the junction held 6 bases outside the gene matches. Germline-derived CDR1 and CDR2 are SGHRS and YFSETQ. CDR3 length: 14 residues. The CDR3 sequence: CASSFQGDYYEQYF. The CDR3 nucleotides are TGCGCCAGCAGCTTCCAGGGGGATTATTACGAGCAGTACTTC.

The J gene is TRBJ1-6, the V gene TRBV30; no clear D. The V gene's germline CDR1 is GTSNPN and CDR2 SVGIG (reference sequence). Trimming left V 4 bases short and J 7 bases short, with 11 bases between. The CDR3 is made up of 13 amino acids. The CDR3, as DNA: TGTGCCTGGACAACGGAGATGAATTCACCCCTCCACTTT. This gives the protein CAWTTEMNSPLHF.

The genes are TRBV3-1 (or the pseudogene TRBV3-2) and TRBJ1-2; D unresolved. The CDR3 runs 14 residues. The V gene's germline CDR1 is LGHDT and CDR2 YNNKEL (reference sequence). Trimming took 5 bases from V and 7 from J, leaving 17 bases between them. CDR3 protein: CASSDSDGSSGYTF. The CDR3 nucleotides are TGTGCCAGCAGCGACTCCGACGGGAGCAGTGGCTACACCTTC.

This chain uses TRBV11-2 with TRBJ1-1; D is unclear. The CDR3 is 13 amino acids. V was clipped by 4 bases and J by 1 base, with 7 bases between them. The V gene's germline CDR1 is SGHAT and CDR2 FQNNGV. This CDR3 reads CASSSQQNTEAFF. The DNA for the CDR3 is TGTGCCAGCAGCTCCCAACAGAACACTGAAGCTTTCTTT.

The gene calls are TRBV6-5 and TRBJ1-3, with a weak D call TRBD1 (6 bases). The germline V gene encodes CDR1 MNHEY and CDR2 SVGAGI. Trimming pared 6 bases from V and 3 bases from J, leaving 15 bases between. This CDR3 comprises 15 residues. The CDR3 DNA reads as TGTGCCAGCAGCCCGACAGGAATTCTTGGAAACACCATATATTTT. This translates into CASSPTGILGNTIYF.

Ten or more counts support this clone. In DNA form, the CDR3 reads TGTGCCAGCAGTTATGTGTCAGGGAGGTGGTACGAGCAGTACTTC. Amino acids: CASSYVSGRWYEQYF. V and J are TRBV6-2 or TRBV6-3 and TRBJ2-7; tentative D call: TRBD2 (6 bases). Germline CDR1 reads MNHEY; CDR2 reads SVGEGT. Between the trimmed V and J ends, which lost 3 bases and 4 bases, there was a span of 16 bases. The CDR3 has 15 amino acids.

The chain uses TRBV18 and TRBJ2-1; D call uncertain. The CDR3 is 16 amino acids. The V end was cut by 0 bases, the J end by 0 bases, with 9 bases between. Looked up from germline, CDR1 is KGHSH and CDR2 is LQKENI. The CDR3 spells CASSPPQAYSYNEQFF. DNA for the CDR3: TGTGCCAGCTCACCACCGCAGGCCTACTCCTACAATGAGCAGTTCTTC.

The chain employs TRBV9 and TRBJ1-1, with TRBD1 matching 11 bases. The CDR3 length is 15 residues. Germline V gene sequence: CDR1 SGDLS, CDR2 YYNGEE. With 4 bases clipped from V and 4 bases from J, the junction kept 6 bases outside the gene matches. CDR3 DNA: TGTGCCAGCAGCCGCCAGGGACAGGGGGTCACTGAAGCTTTCTTT. Protein: CASSRQGQGVTEAFF.

This chain links TRBV19 with TRBJ2-5; possibly TRBD2 for D (6 bases). Germline CDR1 is LNHDA and CDR2 is SQIVND (reference sequence). V gave up 3 bases and J gave up 5 bases, with 13 bases separating them. The CDR3 is made up of 14 amino acids. The CDR3 DNA is TGTGCCAGTAGTATTTTGGGGGGTCGGGAGACCCAGTACTTC. Its translation: CASSILGGRETQYF. Full variable domain (rest looked up from reference TRBV19 and TRBJ2-5): DGGITQSPKYLFRKEGQNVTLSCEQNLNHDAMYWYRQDPGQGLRLIYYSQIVNDFQKGDIAEGYSVSREKKESFPLTVTSAQKNPTAFYLCASSILGGRETQYFGPGTRLLVL.

Only a few counts were recorded for this clone. The chain is built from TRBV10-1 and TRBJ2-1, with D perhaps TRBD2 (6 bases). The germline gives CDR1 WNHNN, CDR2 SYGVQD (reference sequence). The CDR3 sequence is 18 residues long. Deletions cut 3 bases from V and 0 bases from J, with 18 bases between. CDR3: CASSEGFLSGSSYNEQFF. CDR3 DNA: TGCGCCAGCAGTGAAGGCTTCCTCTCCGGGAGCTCCTACAATGAGCAGTTCTTC.

This clone was picked up a small number of times. V usage is TRBV5-6 and J usage is TRBJ2-5, with 9 bases identical to TRBD1. This CDR3 is 17 amino acids long. V shed 2 bases and J 2 bases; nucleotides not matched to a gene: 10. Germline V gives CDR1 SGHDT, CDR2 YYEEEE. The CDR3 coding sequence is TGTGCCAGCAGCTTTTCGGGACAGGGAAAGGTGCAAGAGACCCAGTACTTC. Translating gives CASSFSGQGKVQETQYF.

The gene calls are TRBV5-1 and TRBJ2-5; TRBD1 aligns across 7 bases. This CDR3 is 14 amino acids long. V dropped 1 base and J dropped 3; count of bases not matched to a gene: 3. Germline-derived CDR1 and CDR2 are SGHRS and YFSETQ. CDR3 amino acids: CASSLWGQKETQYF. The CDR3 DNA reads as TGCGCCAGCAGCTTGTGGGGACAGAAAGAGACCCAGTACTTC.

This clone was recorded a few times. The V call is TRBV10-1, the J call TRBJ1-5; weak D call: TRBD1 (6 bases). Germline V gene data show CDR1 as WNHNN and CDR2 as SYGVQD (reference sequence). The V gene lost 2 bases and the J gene lost 6 bases, with 17 bases spanning the gap. The CDR3 loop spans 16 amino acids. The DNA for the CDR3 is TGCGCCAGCAGTGAGGAGGACCCAGGGGTAGGTCAGCCCCAGCATTTT. The encoded protein is CASSEEDPGVGQPQHF.

This clone has a single count. CDR3 nucleotide sequence: TGTGCCAGTAGATCAGGGGGCGTCCGGACTGAAGCTTTCTTT. This codes for CASRSGGVRTEAFF. The chain has TRBV19 and TRBJ1-1, with 8 bases identical to TRBD1. The CDR3 runs to 14 residues. The germline gives CDR1 LNHDA, CDR2 SQIVND (reference sequence). Trimming cost V 6 bases and J 5 bases; bases outside gene matches: 8. Full variable domain (outside the CDR3, taken from reference TRBV19 and TRBJ1-1): DGGITQSPKYLFRKEGQNVTLSCEQNLNHDAMYWYRQDPGQGLRLIYYSQIVNDFQKGDIAEGYSVSREKKESFPLTVTSAQKNPTAFYLCASRSGGVRTEAFFGQGTRLTVV.

This clone showed up just once. The V call is TRBV19, the J call TRBJ2-6, with 9 positions matching TRBD1. The CDR3 is 17 residues long. V was pared by 4 bases and J by 0 bases, with 4 bases of the junction left unmatched. From germline, CDR1 is LNHDA and CDR2 SQIVND (reference sequence). The CDR3 DNA sequence: TGTGCCAGTAGTAGGGACAGGGACTCCTCTGGGGCCAACGTCCTGACTTTC. Translated: CASSRDRDSSGANVLTF. The complete variable domain, with remaining parts taken from reference TRBV19 and TRBJ2-6, reads DGGITQSPKYLFRKEGQNVTLSCEQNLNHDAMYWYRQDPGQGLRLIYYSQIVNDFQKGDIAEGYSVSREKKESFPLTVTSAQKNPTAFYLCASSRDRDSSGANVLTFGAGSRLTVL.

This sequence joins TRBV5-4 and TRBJ1-2, with a tentative D call TRBD1 (6 bases). The CDR3 has 14 residues. The germline CDR1 and CDR2 sequences are SGHNT and YYREEE (reference sequence). V shed 4 bases and J shed 5 bases, with 15 bases lying between them. CDR3 nucleotide sequence: TGTGCCAGCAGCCGTTACAGGGATTATTATGGCTACACCTTC. The encoded protein is CASSRYRDYYGYTF.

This clone was seen a few times. This chain links TRBV7-9 with TRBJ1-6; perhaps TRBD1 as D (5 bases). The germline V gene encodes CDR1 SEHNR and CDR2 FQNEAQ (reference sequence). The V and J ends lost 2 bases and 5 bases respectively, with 7 bases between them. CDR3 length: 14 residues. The CDR3 sequence: CASSLIQDNSPLHF. The CDR3 bases are TGTGCCAGCAGCTTAATACAGGATAATTCACCCCTCCACTTT.

The CDR3 loop reads CASSPRETQYF. The CDR3 region has the DNA TGTGCCAGCAGCCCCCGGGAAACCCAGTACTTC. V gene TRBV27 combines with J gene TRBJ2-5, with D possibly being TRBD2 (5 bases). Germline values: CDR1 MNHEY, CDR2 SMNVEV (reference sequence). CDR3 length: 11 residues. Trimming took off 6 bases at V and 8 bases at J, with 10 bases between the two ends.

V and J are TRBV6-1 and TRBJ1-1, with D possibly matching TRBD1 (5 bases). The CDR3 has 13 residues. Germline V CDR1 and CDR2: MNHNS, SASEGT. Trimming stripped 3 bases from V and 8 bases from J, with 13 bases between. This CDR3 is CASSDGRVPEAFF. The CDR3 nucleotides read TGTGCCAGCAGTGATGGCAGGGTGCCGGAAGCTTTCTTT.

V gene TRBV25-1 combines with J gene TRBJ2-1; 13 bases fit TRBD2. The V segment lost 4 bases and the J segment 4 bases; nucleotides outside the gene matches: 4. Germline V lookup: CDR1 MGHDK, CDR2 SYGVNS. The CDR3 consists of 16 residues. Written as DNA, the CDR3 is TGTGCCAGCAGTGTCCCACTAGCGGGAGGGTACAATGAGCAGTTCTTC. Its translation: CASSVPLAGGYNEQFF.

The rearrangement links TRBV12-3 or TRBV12-4 to TRBJ1-4, with D perhaps matching TRBD1 (6 bases). Trimming shortened V by 6 bases and J by 3 bases, and 8 bases separated the two germline ends. This CDR3 has 13 amino acids. Written as DNA, the CDR3 is TGTGCCAGCAGAACAGGGTCTAATGAAAAACTGTTTTTT. Its translation: CASRTGSNEKLFF.

DNA for the CDR3: TGTGCCAGCAGCCAAGATCTCGGTACAGGGTTCTATGGCTACACCTTC. This translates into CASSQDLGTGFYGYTF. The J gene is TRBJ1-2, the V gene TRBV3-1 (or the pseudogene TRBV3-2); D is possibly TRBD1 (6 bases). Per the germline V gene, CDR1 is LGHDT and CDR2 is YNNKEL (reference sequence). The length of the CDR3 is 16 residues. The V end lost 0 bases, the J end lost 4 bases, and 15 bases lay between the germline ends.

This chain links TRBV24-1 with TRBJ1-2, with D maybe TRBD1 (6 bases). Trimming stripped 1 base from V and 14 bases from J, with 13 bases between. The length of the CDR3 is 12 residues. Germline assignment: CDR1 KGHDR and CDR2 SFDVKD. CDR3 residues: CATSDFRDRFTF. DNA of the CDR3: TGTGCCACCAGTGATTTTCGTGACAGGTTTACCTTC.

The chain links TRBV19 to TRBJ1-2, with 7 positions matching TRBD1. The V gene's germline CDR1 is LNHDA and CDR2 SQIVND (reference sequence). V lost 5 bases to trimming and J lost 4 bases; unmatched junction nucleotides: 7. The CDR3 has 14 residues. The CDR3 protein is CASSSLGTVYGYTF. CDR3 in DNA: TGTGCCAGTAGTTCCCTCGGGACAGTCTATGGCTACACCTTC.

This clone was recorded once. The rearrangement links TRBV11-3 to TRBJ2-2; 12 bases line up with TRBD2. This CDR3 contains 17 residues. Per the germline V gene, CDR1 is SGHNT and CDR2 is YENEEA. V was pared by 5 bases and J by 5 bases, with 9 bases of the junction left unmatched. The CDR3 DNA sequence: TGTGCCAGCAGCCAAGGACTAGCGGGGTACTTTACCGGGGAGCTGTTTTTT. Translating gives CASSQGLAGYFTGELFF.

The sample holds a few counts of this clone. J is TRBJ1-3 and V is TRBV29-1; possible D gene TRBD1, 5 bases. Germline V gene sequence: CDR1 SQVTM, CDR2 ANQGSEA. CDR3 size: 13 residues. Trimming left V 2 bases short and J 2 bases short, with 7 bases between. DNA of the CDR3: TGCAGCGTTGAACAGGGAACTGGAAACACCATATATTTT. It specifies CSVEQGTGNTIYF.